The clone carrying this T cell receptor (beta chain) came up once. This sample is drawn from a study of blood T cell repertoires in COVID-19. Germline CDR1 is SGHDT and CDR2 is YYEEEE. This CDR3 spans 14 amino acids. V was trimmed by 0 bases and J by 2 bases, leaving 9 bases between them. Using immunoSEQ multiplex PCR, the repertoire was profiled, and TCRdb retains in-frame clones only, with some absent. The sample lists some 700,000 clones, approximately 90% occurring once. The sample comprised peripheral blood. J is TRBJ2-7 and V is TRBV5-6; D is perhaps TRBD1 (5 bases). The TCR sequence derives from a woman aged 18-30 years with acute or convalescent COVID-19. CDR3: CASSLVSRAYEQYF. The CDR3 DNA reads TGTGCCAGCAGCTTGGTATCCAGGGCCTACGAGCAGTACTTC.